The T cell receptor (beta chain) described here comes from a study of blood T cell repertoires in COVID-19. Study-wide background: Acute and convalescent COVID-19 samples came from the United States, Italy and Spain. Sources were T cells, B-cell-depleted T cells, or PBMCs; the material itself was cDNA or gDNA.

V lost 0 bases, J lost 0 bases, and 9 bases lay in between. Per germline, CDR1 SGHTA and CDR2 FQGNSA. CDR3 length equals 17 residues. In the source study's methods: Amplification with reference gene primers provided the estimates of nucleated cell counts. Assay: immunoSEQ multiplex PCR; the TCRdb copy retains only in-frame clones and omits some. V and J calls and clone size are copied from that table; D and trimming were computed from the DNA. The repertoire has about 36,000 clones, approximately 75% of them found once; the top ten carry about 40%. The TCR sequence derives from a human donor in a cohort sampled during active or convalescent COVID-19. The donor label of this sample is uncertain. What was sequenced was peripheral blood. This chain links TRBV7-2 with TRBJ1-6; D unresolved. The chain's CDR3 is CASSLASLSSYNSPLHF. The CDR3 DNA reads TGTGCCAGCAGCTTAGCTTCTCTGAGCTCCTATAATTCACCCCTCCACTTT.